Each of the 29 T cell receptor beta chains below was sequenced from the same sample in a study of identical twins. Using its own MiXCR run on the 5' RACE reads, TCRdb lists one record per CDR3 protein. This repertoire shows about 280,000 distinct CDR3 sequences, 8% to 9% found once; its top ten account for approximately 2.1%. The same sample was also used in a study of yellow fever vaccine responses in identical twins.

The sample comprised memory (CD45RO+) T cells sorted from blood. The receptors shown here come from a woman aged 18-35 years in good health.

This clonotype has at least ten counts. This chain links TRBV3-1 with TRBJ2-1; the match to TRBD2 covers 13 bases. The CDR3 extends over 15 amino acids. Germline V gene lookup returns CDR1 LGHDT and CDR2 YNNKEL (reference sequence). Germline trimming cut 6 bases from V and 7 bases from J; bases unmatched to any gene: 6. The CDR3 DNA follows: TGTGCCAGCAGTCGACTAGCGGGGGGTATTAATGAGCAGTTCTTC. It encodes CASSRLAGGINEQFF.

This clonotype was picked up many times. The chain uses TRBV29-1 and TRBJ2-6; D remains ambiguous. V dropped 2 bases and J dropped 3 bases, with 2 bases sitting between them. Looked up from germline, CDR1 is SQVTM and CDR2 is ANQGSEA. The CDR3 covers 12 residues. The CDR3: CSVEFGANVLTF. The CDR3 bases are TGCAGCGTTGAATTTGGGGCCAACGTCCTGACTTTC.

In this sample, this clonotype turned up a few times. The chain uses TRBV28 and TRBJ1-5, with D tentatively TRBD1 (6 bases). The CDR3 is made up of 14 amino acids. V was cut by 6 bases and J by 6 bases, with 15 bases left in between. Germline V lookup: CDR1 MDHEN, CDR2 SYDVKM. The CDR3 protein is CASSGQLGSQPQHF. The CDR3 nucleotides are TGTGCCAGCAGCGGACAGTTGGGTTCTCAGCCCCAGCATTTT.

Ten or more counts support this clonotype. The rearrangement uses TRBV3-1 and TRBJ2-1; D is perhaps TRBD2 (5 bases). The CDR3 totals 14 residues. Deletions cut 2 bases from V and 9 bases from J, with 14 bases between. Per the germline V gene, CDR1 is LGHDT and CDR2 is YNNKEL (reference sequence). The CDR3 DNA reads as TGTGCCAGCAGCCAAAGTACTAGGGAGAGTGAGCAGTTCTTC. Translation gives CASSQSTRESEQFF.

In its sample, this clonotype was seen many times. This chain joins TRBV20-1 and TRBJ2-1, with a weak D call TRBD2 (6 bases). V lost 4 bases to trimming and J lost 3 bases, with 13 bases between them. CDR3 length: 14 amino acids. Germline V CDR1 and CDR2: DFQATT, SNEGSKA (reference sequence). In nucleotides, the CDR3 is TGCAGTGCTATCACGGGAGAAGTCTACAATGAGCAGTTCTTC. Translating gives CSAITGEVYNEQFF.

This clonotype was recorded a few times. The limits of the CDR3 on the DNA are not certain, so only TCRdb's listed CDR3 is given. This chain connects TRBV12-3 or TRBV12-4 to TRBJ1-1. The CDR3 contains 15 residues when both ends are counted. This CDR3 reads CASSSSAVLNTEAFF.

There are a few counts of this clonotype. The gene calls are TRBV10-3 and TRBJ1-2; 8 positions agree with TRBD1. This CDR3 spans 14 amino acids. The germline CDR1 and CDR2 sequences are ENHRY and SYGVKD. Germline trimming cut 10 bases from V and 4 bases from J; bases unmatched to any gene: 11. The CDR3 DNA reads TGTGCCACCCTCCGGGGGACAGGCCTCTATGGCTACACCTTC. Its protein is CATLRGTGLYGYTF.

The CDR3 protein is CASIQGTSGTYEQYF. Here the CDR3 DNA reads TGTGCCAGCATCCAAGGGACTAGCGGAACCTACGAGCAGTACTTC. The rearrangement joins TRBV6-1 to TRBJ2-7; 11 nucleotides match TRBD2. The V gene end was trimmed by 7 bases and the J gene end by 2 bases; junction bases not matched to a gene: 7. Per germline, CDR1 MNHNS and CDR2 SASEGT. This CDR3 comprises 15 residues.

This clonotype was observed at least ten times. This rearrangement joins TRBV12-3 or TRBV12-4 to TRBJ1-5; D gene ambiguous. The CDR3 consists of 12 residues. Trimming removed 6 bases at V and 10 bases at J, with 13 bases between. The CDR3 DNA sequence: TGTGCCAGCAGCCCGGGTGTGGGTCCCCAGCATTTT. It translates to CASSPGVGPQHF.

This clonotype has ten or more counts. The chain couples TRBV10-2 to TRBJ1-5; D is unclear. The V end was cut by 4 bases, the J end by 3 bases, with 13 bases between. Germline V gene data show CDR1 as WSHSY and CDR2 as SAAADI. The CDR3 loop spans 15 amino acids. As DNA, the CDR3 is TGCGCCAGCAGTGGCGCGACAAGGGACAATCAGCCCCAGCATTTT. Protein: CASSGATRDNQPQHF.

V usage is TRBV6-1 and J usage is TRBJ1-2; TRBD1 matches at 7 bases. Germline V lookup: CDR1 MNHNS, CDR2 SASEGT. The CDR3 covers 15 residues. V gave up 5 bases and J gave up 2 bases; unmatched junction bases: 8. The DNA of the CDR3 is TGTGCCAGCAGTAAGAGACAGGGTGCAAACTATGGCTACACCTTC. Translated: CASSKRQGANYGYTF.

Ten or more counts support this clonotype. The J gene is TRBJ1-1, the V gene TRBV10-3, with D perhaps TRBD1 (6 bases). Germline V lookup: CDR1 ENHRY, CDR2 SYGVKD. Trimming shortened V by 6 bases and J by 1 base, and 12 bases separated the two germline ends. CDR3 length: 14 amino acids. The CDR3 DNA sequence: TGTGCCATCAGGATAGACAGGACGAACACTGAAGCTTTCTTT. Its translation is CAIRIDRTNTEAFF.

The V and J genes are TRBV11-3 and TRBJ2-2; no definite D call. V gave up 8 bases and J gave up 2 bases, with 9 bases separating them. In germline, CDR1 is SGHNT, CDR2 YENEEA. The CDR3 is 13 residues long. The CDR3 here is CASGRFNTGELFF. The CDR3 DNA is TGTGCCAGCGGTCGGTTCAACACCGGGGAGCTGTTTTTT.

This chain joins TRBV20-1 and TRBJ2-1, with D unclear. The CDR3 contains 11 residues. Germline assignment: CDR1 DFQATT and CDR2 SNEGSKA (reference sequence). The V end lost 3 bases, the J end lost 8 bases, and 8 bases lay between the germline ends. The DNA of the CDR3 is TGCAGTGCTAGCGATGGCGATGAGCAGTTCTTC. Residues: CSASDGDEQFF.

This clonotype was detected many times. V usage is TRBV29-1 and J usage is TRBJ2-7; D may match TRBD1 or TRBD2 (5 bases each). This CDR3 spans 11 amino acids. The germline CDR1 and CDR2 sequences are SQVTM and ANQGSEA. V shed 7 bases and J shed 9 bases, with 16 bases lying between them. Here the CDR3 reads CSGLLGTGQYF. The CDR3 DNA is TGCAGCGGCCTATTGGGGACCGGGCAGTACTTC.

This clonotype came up many times. V usage is TRBV4-2 and J usage is TRBJ2-5; D perhaps matches TRBD1 (6 bases). V was shortened by 3 bases and J by 5 bases, with 10 bases between the two germline ends. Germline V CDR1 and CDR2: LGHNA, YNFKEQ. The CDR3 runs 13 residues. CDR3 DNA: TGTGCCAGCAGCCATCTAGGGGGTGAGACCCAGTACTTC. This gives the protein CASSHLGGETQYF.

This clonotype has a count of ten or more. CDR3 region: CASSQLEDEQFF. DNA for the CDR3: TGTGCCAGCAGCCAGCTAGAAGATGAGCAGTTCTTC. The chain carries TRBV3-1 and TRBJ2-1; D ambiguous. Germline CDR1 is LGHDT and CDR2 is YNNKEL (reference sequence). The CDR3 spans 12 residues. Trimming took off 3 bases at V and 8 bases at J, with 8 bases between the two ends.

The chain recombines TRBV18 with TRBJ2-5, with TRBD2 matching 9 bases. CDR3 length: 13 residues. Looked up from germline, CDR1 is KGHSH and CDR2 is LQKENI. The J segment lost 5 bases and the V segment lost 6 bases, leaving 4 bases of the junction unmatched. CDR3 region: CASSLTSGETQYF. The CDR3 DNA follows: TGTGCCAGCTCCCTTACTAGCGGGGAGACCCAGTACTTC.

Points on this clonotype: Its ends do not fully match the called genes, so a read error is possible. V is TRBV7-9 and J is TRBJ2-5; D gene ambiguous. CDR1 is SEHNR and CDR2 is FQNEAQ in the germline V gene (reference sequence). The CDR3 is made up of 14 amino acids. CDR3 bases: TGTGCCAGCGGCTTAGGGCCGGCCCAAGAGACCCAGTACTTC. This gives the protein CASGLGPAQETQYF. The whole variable domain, remainder taken from reference TRBV7-9 and TRBJ2-5, is DTGVSQNPRHKITKRGQNVTFRCDPISEHNRLYWYRQTLGQGPEFLTYFQNEAQLEKSRLLSDRFSAERPKGSFSTLEIQRTEQGDSAMYLCASGLGPAQETQYFGPGTRLLVL.

This clonotype was seen repeatedly, ten times or more. The chain carries TRBV5-1 and TRBJ1-2; D not resolved. Germline CDR1 is SGHRS and CDR2 is YFSETQ. The CDR3 totals 12 residues. V lost 0 bases and J 8 bases, leaving 8 bases between the germline ends. The CDR3 reads CASSLGEGGYTF. The CDR3 nucleotides are TGCGCCAGCAGCTTGGGGGAAGGAGGCTACACCTTC.

The rearrangement joins TRBV7-2 to TRBJ2-5, with D perhaps TRBD2 (6 bases). V lost 5 bases and J 5 bases, leaving 15 bases between the germline ends. This CDR3 spans 14 amino acids. Germline V gene sequence: CDR1 SGHTA, CDR2 FQGNSA. CDR3 in DNA: TGTGCCAGCAGCCCGGTGGGGGGTTGGGAGACCCAGTACTTC. Translated, it gives CASSPVGGWETQYF. Complete variable domain (other parts from reference TRBV7-2 and TRBJ2-5): GAGVSQSPSNKVTEKGKDVELRCDPISGHTALYWYRQSLGQGLEFLIYFQGNSAPDKSGLPSDRFSAERTGGSVSTLTIQRTQQEDSAVYLCASSPVGGWETQYFGPGTRLLVL.

Many counts were recorded for this clonotype. The chain employs TRBV29-1 and TRBJ2-3; the D is unclear. This CDR3 spans 13 amino acids. The germline V gene has CDR1 SQVTM and CDR2 ANQGSEA. V was trimmed by 0 bases and J by 6 bases, leaving 10 bases between them. The CDR3 reads CSVEDAPGDTQYF. For the CDR3, the DNA is TGCAGCGTTGAAGATGCGCCCGGGGATACGCAGTATTTT.

J is TRBJ2-2 and V is TRBV5-4; TRBD2 is a possible D gene (6 bases). Germline lookup yields CDR1 SGHNT and CDR2 YYREEE (reference sequence). With 1 base removed from V and 1 base from J, the gap between germline ends came to 11 bases. CDR3 length: 16 amino acids. The CDR3 sequence: CASSLSASENTGELFF. Here the CDR3 DNA reads TGTGCCAGCAGCTTGTCGGCTAGCGAGAACACCGGGGAGCTGTTTTTT.

The chain employs TRBV20-1 and TRBJ2-7, with D possibly matching TRBD1 (6 bases). CDR3 length equals 14 residues. Germline V gene data show CDR1 as DFQATT and CDR2 as SNEGSKA (reference sequence). V was cut by 6 bases and J by 2 bases, with 17 bases left in between. In DNA form, the CDR3 reads TGCAGTGCCCAGAACAGGGACAACCCCTACGAGCAGTACGTC. Protein product: CSAQNRDNPYEQYV.

This clonotype was counted only a few times. V and J are TRBV11-1 and TRBJ2-1; TRBD1 aligns across 12 bases. Looked up from germline, CDR1 is SGHAT and CDR2 is FQDESV (reference sequence). CDR3 length equals 19 residues. V shed 6 bases and J 4 bases; nucleotides not matched to a gene: 16. Here the CDR3 DNA reads TGTGCCAGCAGTCCTACCCCCGGGACAGGGGGCTCCCCATACAATGAGCAGTTCTTC. Protein sequence: CASSPTPGTGGSPYNEQFF.

This clonotype was seen a few times. This rearrangement joins TRBV19 to TRBJ2-2, with D perhaps TRBD1 (6 bases). V was pared by 10 bases and J by 2 bases, with 11 bases between. Germline lookup yields CDR1 LNHDA and CDR2 SQIVND (reference sequence). The CDR3 is made up of 13 amino acids. The CDR3 loop is CATQGLNTGELFF. The DNA of the CDR3 is TGTGCCACACAGGGCCTTAACACCGGGGAGCTGTTTTTT. Full variable domain (rest looked up from reference TRBV19 and TRBJ2-2): DGGITQSPKYLFRKEGQNVTLSCEQNLNHDAMYWYRQDPGQGLRLIYYSQIVNDFQKGDIAEGYSVSREKKESFPLTVTSAQKNPTAFYLCATQGLNTGELFFGEGSRLTVL.

The table lists this clonotype with many counts. The chain links TRBV6-4 to TRBJ2-1, with 10 bases aligning to TRBD2. After removal of 6 bases from V and 1 base from J, the junction contained 3 bases not matched to a gene. The CDR3 covers 15 residues. Germline CDR1 reads MRHNA; CDR2 reads SNTAGT. The CDR3 spells CASSSSGGSYNEQFF. In DNA, the CDR3 is TGTGCCAGCAGCTCTAGCGGGGGTTCCTACAATGAGCAGTTCTTC.

This clonotype was recorded at least ten times. V usage is TRBV29-1 and J usage is TRBJ2-1, with D possibly TRBD2 on 6 matching bases. The CDR3 totals 14 residues. The V gene's germline CDR1 is SQVTM and CDR2 ANQGSEA. Trimming took 6 bases from V and 8 from J, leaving 20 bases between them. The CDR3 coding sequence is TGCAGCGTGGAGAGACAACTAGCTATCCATGAGCAGTTCTTC. This translates into CSVERQLAIHEQFF.

This clonotype was recorded many times. The chain couples TRBV29-1 to TRBJ1-2, with a possible D match to TRBD1 (5 bases). V was clipped by 4 bases and J by 3 bases, with 9 bases between them. Germline CDR1 is SQVTM and CDR2 is ANQGSEA. The CDR3 has 12 amino acids. The DNA of the CDR3 is TGCAGCGTTGTTAGAGGGGACTATGGCTACACCTTC. Translated: CSVVRGDYGYTF.